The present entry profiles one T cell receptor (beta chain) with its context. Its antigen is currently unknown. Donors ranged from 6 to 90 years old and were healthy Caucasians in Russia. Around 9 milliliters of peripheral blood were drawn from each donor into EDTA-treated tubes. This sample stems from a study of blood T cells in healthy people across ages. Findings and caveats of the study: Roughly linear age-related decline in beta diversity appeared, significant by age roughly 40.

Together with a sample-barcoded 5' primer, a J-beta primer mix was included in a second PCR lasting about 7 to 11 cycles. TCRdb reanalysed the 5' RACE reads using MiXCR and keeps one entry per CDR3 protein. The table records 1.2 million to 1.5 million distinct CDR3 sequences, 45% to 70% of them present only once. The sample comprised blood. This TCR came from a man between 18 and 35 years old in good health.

In DNA form, the CDR3 reads TGCAGCGCCCTCAGGGAGGGCGGCTACACCTTC. It yields the protein CSALREGGYTF. The chain has TRBV29-1 and TRBJ1-2, with D maybe TRBD1 (5 bases). V gave up 7 bases and J gave up 8 bases, with 14 bases separating them. Germline V gene sequence: CDR1 SQVTM, CDR2 ANQGSEA. There are 11 residues in the CDR3.